This T cell receptor (beta chain) was observed in a study of T cell responses to AZD1222 COVID-19 vaccine. Some clones are missing from TCRdb's copy, which holds only in-frame ones; the method was immunoSEQ multiplex PCR. The sample records 90,000 to 110,000 clones, around nine tenths being singletons. The CDR3 spans 14 residues. The germline V gene encodes CDR1 SGHTA and CDR2 FQGTGA. Germline trimming cut 5 bases from V and 6 bases from J; bases unmatched to any gene: 6. The chain couples TRBV7-3 to TRBJ2-1; 8 bases fit TRBD1. This receptor was taken from an adult in good health. The material was peripheral blood, obtained on day 0 of AZD1222 vaccination. CDR3 coding DNA: TGTGCCAGCAGCCGTACCAGGGGGCCCAATGAGCAGTTCTTC. Translation gives CASSRTRGPNEQFF.